This T cell receptor beta chain is drawn from a study of cytomegalovirus exposure and HLA in healthy donors. Vbeta (60) and Jbeta (13) primers were used in the PCR. Only in-frame clones appear in the TCRdb table, and some are missing; sequencing was by immunoSEQ multiplex PCR. In the table there are about 150,000 clones, roughly 78% of which are singletons. Study-level findings and limits: Follow-up analysis later connected one missense variant in DCLRE1C with trimming of TCR beta V- and J-genes. Researchers had no immune exposure information except CMV serostatus available. Because they were indistinguishable, some V segments, including TRBV6-2 and TRBV6-3, were excluded. In vitro work confirmed that a few CMV-associated chains recognize CMV antigens.

Comments on this clone: Its antigen is currently unknown.

Germline V CDR1 and CDR2: WSHSY, SAAADI. This CDR3 has 17 residues. The ends were cut back, 4 bases at V and 0 bases at J, with 17 bases in the middle. The chain has TRBV10-2 and TRBJ2-3; possibly TRBD2 for D (6 bases). Sequences were obtained from PBMCs. The source is a man aged 35 to 55 in good health and CMV-seropositive. The CDR3 nucleotides read TGCGCCAGCAGTGGACCCGGTCGGACTACGAGCACAGATACGCAGTATTTT. Translated: CASSGPGRTTSTDTQYF.